The entry that follows covers one T cell receptor beta chain sequence. There are many counts of this clonotype. What this receptor recognizes is not known. No much larger clone exists at a distance of one base, and base qualities are not known. These data are taken from a study of T-cell reconstitution after alpha-beta-depleted transplantation in children listed by TCRdb under 2016. Looking at the study overall: Using TCR repertoire profiling, the study followed T-cell immune reconstitution in a quantitative way in children after TCRalphabeta/CD19-depleted allogeneic hematopoietic cell transplantation.

The library was prepared using PCR. Sequencing relied on an Illumina HiSeq 2500. To normalize quantification of the TCRbeta repertoire, the TCR libraries were built with molecular barcoding that relied on unique molecular identifiers. TCRdb's own reprocessing of the public reads used fastp at Q25 and MiXCR and kept productive beta chains. Each entry merges the rows of one CDR3 protein and shows their most common DNA and genes. Here the sample has about 340,000 distinct CDR3 sequences; under 20% occur a single time. Around 41% of the sample goes to the ten largest clones. What the research found in general, with its limitations: The apparently early recovery of alphabetaT-cell counts about two months after transplant reportedly depended on only several hundred rapidly expanded clones that came from non-depleted graft cells. Over the following months the frequencies of hyperexpanded clones went down, and after one year T-cell counts and TCRbeta diversity were mostly credited to newly produced T cells. In some patients, the high TCRbeta diversity seen at day 60 was put down to recipient T cells and intrathymic progenitors that had survived conditioning.

Reading the label with the study, this specimen's treatment or condition is: allogeneic hematopoietic cell transplantation with graft depleted of TCRalphabeta T cells and CD19 B cells. TCRalphabeta/CD19-depleted allogeneic hematopoietic cell grafts were given to the transplant recipients, all of whom were children. V and J are trimmed by 5 bases and 8 bases, and the gene matches miss 14 bases of the junction. Reading from cysteine to phenylalanine, the CDR3 counts 15 amino acids. Only CDR3 DNA is held: 45 bases, read in frame from base 1. Taken from the germline V gene (reference sequence), the CDR1 and CDR2 loops are DFQATT and SNEGSKA.

This receptor was identified in a male patient aged 2-15 years who had a stem cell transplant for acute lymphoblastic leukemia, so the T cells may come from the graft donor. Sequenced material: PBMCs, mostly from graft donor cells, taken 360 days after TCRalphabeta/CD19-depleted stem cell transplant. Rearrangement joined TRBV20-1 to TRBJ2-1; TRBD2 lines up with 8 middle nucleotides. CDR3 loop: CSASGRERSWDEQFF. In nucleotides, the sequence is TGCAGTGCTTCCGGGAGGGAAAGGAGCTGGGATGAGCAGTTCTTC.